The TCR beta chain described here comes from a study of tumour-infiltrating T cells in Burkitt lymphoma. Study at large: Productive clonality predicted overall and progression-free survival.

Some clones are missing from TCRdb's copy, which holds only in-frame ones; the method was immunoSEQ multiplex PCR. The sample contains 6,000 to 8,500 clones, 73% of which appear only once. The CDR3 runs to 16 residues. Trimming pared 1 base from V and 3 bases from J, leaving 18 bases between. The germline V gene has CDR1 SQVTM and CDR2 ANQGSEA. This sequence originates from a human donor with diffuse large B-cell lymphoma. The sequencing sample was made of tumor tissue. The chain is built from TRBV29-1 and TRBJ1-1, with unresolved D. This chain's CDR3 is CSVEGSVPHKDTEAFF. The CDR3 DNA reads as TGCAGCGTTGAAGGCTCTGTTCCGCATAAGGACACTGAAGCTTTCTTT.